The 5 T cell receptor beta chains in this list originate from one sample, sequenced in a study of T cells after yellow fever vaccination. TCRdb redid the calling of the 5' RACE reads with MiXCR, one entry per CDR3 protein. The table has hundreds of thousands of distinct CDR3 sequences, roughly 12% seen once. The specimen comprised PBMCs, sampled on the day of the yellow fever booster vaccination. These receptors were taken from a man aged 30 to 45 who received the YFV17D yellow fever vaccine.

The sample holds many counts of this clonotype. The gene calls are TRBV25-1 and TRBJ2-4, with 13 bases fitting TRBD2. Germline trimming cut 2 bases from V and 12 bases from J; bases unmatched to any gene: 4. In germline, CDR1 is MGHDK, CDR2 SYGVNS. The CDR3 extends over 14 amino acids. CDR3 nucleotide sequence: TGTGCCAGCAGTGAAACAGGGACTAGCGGGACTCAGTACTTC. Its protein is CASSETGTSGTQYF.

This clonotype was seen only a few times. V is TRBV12-3 or TRBV12-4 and J is TRBJ1-2; D gene unclear. The CDR3 covers 12 residues. The V gene lost 3 bases and the J gene lost 5 bases, with 7 bases spanning the gap. In nucleotides, the CDR3 is TGTGCCAGCAGTTTCGTCGGGTATGGCTACACCTTC. Translating gives CASSFVGYGYTF.

This clonotype was counted a few times. The gene calls are TRBV7-2 and TRBJ1-2, with D hard to call. The germline V gene encodes CDR1 SGHTA and CDR2 FQGNSA. The germline V and J ends were trimmed by 0 bases and 7 bases, with 24 bases remaining between them. The CDR3 has 18 residues. The CDR3, as DNA: TGTGCCAGCAGCTTAGCGTCAGGACTTATCCTTACCCCGGGTGGCTACACCTTC. It yields the protein CASSLASGLILTPGGYTF.

The chain employs TRBV4-3 and TRBJ2-7, with a weak D call TRBD1 (6 bases). The CDR3 covers 15 residues. Trimming cost V 4 bases and J 1 base, with 14 bases left between them. Germline V gene lookup returns CDR1 LGHNA and CDR2 YSLEER. As DNA, the CDR3 is TGCGCCAGCAGCCGAAAGGGGGACAATTCCTACGAGCAGTACTTC. This codes for CASSRKGDNSYEQYF.

The sample holds a few counts of this clonotype. The CDR3 region is CASSLAPGGLEQYF. DNA for the CDR3: TGCGCCAGCAGCTTGGCCCCGGGGGGCCTCGAGCAGTACTTC. V usage is TRBV5-1 and J usage is TRBJ2-7, with a tentative D call TRBD2 (7 bases). This CDR3 region has 14 residues. The V end lost 0 bases, the J end lost 6 bases, and 13 bases lay between the germline ends. Germline V gene lookup returns CDR1 SGHRS and CDR2 YFSETQ.